This TCR beta chain was identified in a study of blood T cell repertoires in COVID-19. Turning to the study itself: Samples representing acute and convalescent COVID-19 were sourced from the United States, Italy and Spain. Nucleic acid was either cDNA or gDNA, and it came from T cells, B-cell-depleted T cells, or PBMCs.

How the authors handled the data: From reference gene primer amplification, estimates of nucleated cell counts were derived. Assay used: immunoSEQ multiplex PCR; TCRdb lists only in-frame clones, some missing. V and J calls and clone size are those listed in that table; D and trimming were worked out from the DNA. The table shows over 100,000 clones, with under 85% occurring only once. Germline V gives CDR1 SGHVS, CDR2 FQNEAQ. This CDR3 contains 14 residues. Trimming removed 5 bases at V and 4 bases at J, with 14 bases between. This TCR was recovered from a woman aged 55-70 years with acute or convalescent COVID-19. This chain links TRBV7-8 with TRBJ1-1; D is possibly TRBD1 (5 bases). Input material: peripheral blood. This CDR3 reads CASSTSPGGTEAFF. The CDR3 coding sequence is TGTGCCAGCAGCACCTCGCCGGGGGGCACTGAAGCTTTCTTT.